Listed below are T cell receptor beta chains from one sample, sequenced in a study of blood T cell repertoires in COVID-19. The table came from immunoSEQ multiplex PCR; TCRdb's copy has only in-frame clones and leaves some out. In the table there are about 89,000 clones, more than 70% of which are singletons. Sequencing used peripheral blood. These receptors were obtained from a man aged 60 to 75 with acute or convalescent COVID-19. CDR3s include the opening cysteine and the closing phenylalanine or tryptophan. D genes are given only for firm matches.

V,J,D,DNA,CDR3
TRBV2,TRBJ2-3,TRBD2,TGTGCCAGCAGAAGGGGAACCCTAGCGGGTGTCCCAGATACGCAGTATTTT,CASRRGTLAGVPDTQYF
TRBV3-1/TRBV3-2,TRBJ1-1,-,TGTGCCAGCAGCCCAGGGGATTTGAACACTGAAGCTTTCTTT,CASSPGDLNTEAFF
TRBV19,TRBJ1-5,-,TGTGCCAGTACCAAAGAGGGAGGGGACGATAGCAATCAGCCCCAGCATTTT,CASTKEGGDDSNQPQHF
TRBV6-1,TRBJ2-7,TRBD2,TGTGCCAGCAGTGAGAAGCGGGGGGAATTCTCCTACGAGCAGTACTTC,CASSEKRGEFSYEQYF
TRBV7-3,TRBJ2-2,TRBD2,TGTGCCAGCAGCTTAAAACCCCTAGCGGGAGGGCCTACCACCGGGGAGCTGTTTTTT,CASSLKPLAGGPTTGELFF
TRBV2,TRBJ2-7,TRBD1,TGTGCCAGCACTATAGACAGGGGTGGCGAGCAGTACTTC,CASTIDRGGEQYF
TRBV6-1,TRBJ2-7,-,TGTGCCAGCAGTGAAGGGGCGCGGCTAGCAGACGAGCAGTACTTC,CASSEGARLADEQYF
TRBV28,TRBJ1-3,-,TGTGCCAGCAGCCCCAACAGGGCGAGTGGAAACACCATATATTTT,CASSPNRASGNTIYF
TRBV5-1,TRBJ2-1,TRBD1,TGCGCCAGCAGCTTGGGGGACAGCTACAATGAGCAGTTCTTC,CASSLGDSYNEQFF
TRBV7-2,TRBJ1-3,-,TGTGCCAGCAGCTTTCAACAGGGCAACACCATATATTTT,CASSFQQGNTIYF
TRBV29-1,TRBJ2-5,TRBD2,TGCAGCGTCCTGGGGGGGACTAGAGTGTACCAAGAGACCCAGTACTTC,CSVLGGTRVYQETQYF
TRBV12-3/TRBV12-4,TRBJ1-6,-,TGTGCCAGCCGGGCCGGGGTTTCACCCCTCCACTTT,CASRAGVSPLHF
TRBV5-5,TRBJ1-1,TRBD1,TGTGCCAGCAGCCGACAGGGGAGGGACACTGAAGCTTTCTTT,CASSRQGRDTEAFF
TRBV6-5,TRBJ2-1,-,TGTGCCAGCACTAATCTAGCTAGTGGATACAATGAGCAGTTCTTC,CASTNLASGYNEQFF